This entry describes one TCR beta chain. Antigen: not known. The PCR employed 60 Vbeta primers together with 13 Jbeta primers. Using immunoSEQ multiplex PCR, the repertoire was profiled, and TCRdb retains in-frame clones only, with some absent. Altogether 180,000 or so clones are present, about four fifths being singletons, with the ten largest covering less than 2%. Germline-derived CDR1 and CDR2 are MDHEN and SYDVKM. The CDR3 loop spans 16 amino acids. V shed 2 bases, J shed 5 bases, and the junction held 10 bases outside the gene matches. The data were taken from a study of cytomegalovirus exposure and HLA in healthy donors. Study-wide points: Per a later analysis, roughly 17,000 TCR beta sequences showed association with HLA alleles at 0.05 false discovery rate. The number of N-insertions in an Asian-associated ancestry cluster was reportedly below the approximately 680-donor mean in a later analysis.

This clonotype originated in a male donor in good health and CMV-seronegative. The chain uses TRBV28 and TRBJ2-7, with TRBD2 matching 9 bases. Sequencing was performed on PBMCs. The CDR3: CASSLNPGLAGDEQYF. CDR3 nucleotides: TGTGCCAGCAGTTTAAACCCGGGACTAGCAGGCGACGAGCAGTACTTC. The complete variable domain, with remaining parts taken from reference TRBV28 and TRBJ2-7, reads DVKVTQSSRYLVKRTGEKVFLECVQDMDHENMFWYRQDPGLGLRLIYFSYDVKMKEKGDIPEGYSVSREKKERFSLILESASTNQTSMYLCASSLNPGLAGDEQYFGPGTRLTVT.